This is a list of T cell receptor beta chains from one sample in a study of T cell repertoires in cytomegalovirus infection. TCRdb used MiXCR to reprocess the reads, holding one entry per CDR3 protein. This table has hundreds of thousands of distinct CDR3 sequences, 31% appearing once. Antigen specificity for these receptors is unknown. Sequenced material: cultured CD8+ T cells from PBMCs, taken from culture after CMV antigen stimulation. The receptors stem from a human donor in good health (CMV status not recorded). Some clones in this sample may be carry-over from other donors' samples. CDR3s include the opening cysteine and the closing phenylalanine or tryptophan. D genes are given only for firm matches. Some rows have no size entry. The others give once, few or many, or a class for an expanded clone.

few,TRBV29-1,TRBD1,TRBJ2-5,CSVAPTGGETQYF,TGCAGCGTTGCCCCGACAGGGGGAGAGACCCAGTACTTC
few,TRBV6-1,-,TRBJ1-6,CASRPGPATYNSPLHF,TGTGCCAGCAGACCCGGGCCAGCTACCTATAATTCACCCCTCCACTTT
many,TRBV7-2,-,TRBJ2-5,CASSRIGGRETQYF,TGTGCCAGCAGCCGAATCGGGGGTCGAGAGACCCAGTACTTC
-,TRBV12-3/TRBV12-4,TRBD1,TRBJ1-6,CASSPAGQFNSPLHF,TGTGCCAGCAGCCCCGCGGGACAGTTCAATTCACCCCTCCACTTT
-,TRBV7-1,-,TRBJ1-2,CASSQSGDSGYTF,TGTGCCAGCTCCCAAAGCGGGGATAGCGGCTACACCTTC
-,TRBV4-3,-,TRBJ2-5,CASSQDLQGGETQYF,TGCGCCAGCAGCCAAGATCTACAGGGTGGAGAGACCCAGTACTTC
-,TRBV14,-,TRBJ2-2,CASSPQTAPNTGELFF,TGTGCCAGCAGCCCCCAAACGGCACCGAACACCGGGGAGCTGTTTTTT
-,TRBV12-5,TRBD1,TRBJ1-1,CASGLSRGGNTEAFF,TGTGCTAGTGGTTTGTCCAGGGGGGGGAACACTGAAGCTTTCTTT
-,TRBV4-2,-,TRBJ2-1,CASSQEIFTTSYNEQFF,TGTGCCAGCAGCCAAGAGATCTTTACAACCTCCTACAATGAGCAGTTCTTC
many,TRBV12-3/TRBV12-4,-,TRBJ1-1,CASSGFDSMNTEAFF,TGTGCCAGCAGTGGGTTCGACAGTATGAACACTGAAGCTTTCTTT
-,TRBV7-6,TRBD1,TRBJ1-2,CASTDDREIYGYTF,TGTGCCAGCACCGACGACAGGGAAATATATGGCTACACCTTC
-,TRBV13,TRBD2,TRBJ2-1,CASSWGSGGYNEQFF,TGTGCCAGCAGCTGGGGAAGCGGGGGATACAATGAGCAGTTCTTC
many,TRBV7-8,-,TRBJ1-2,CASSLATGSYYGYTF,TGTGCCAGCAGCTTAGCCACAGGGAGTTATTATGGCTACACCTTC
-,TRBV2,TRBD1,TRBJ1-4,CASSSGTGYGANEKLFF,TGTGCCAGCAGTTCCGGGACAGGGTACGGGGCTAATGAAAAACTGTTTTTT
few,TRBV28,-,TRBJ2-5,CASLKTQETQYF,TGTGCCAGCTTAAAAACCCAAGAGACCCAGTACTTC
many,TRBV7-6,-,TRBJ2-2,CASSLTAQGSHGELFF,TGTGCCAGCAGCTTGACCGCCCAGGGATCCCACGGGGAGCTGTTTTTT
-,TRBV12-3/TRBV12-4,TRBD2,TRBJ2-3,CASSLVLAGRTDTQYF,TGTGCCAGCAGCCTAGTCCTAGCGGGGCGCACAGATACGCAGTATTTT
few,TRBV3-1,-,TRBJ2-5,CASSQEPAGPGETQYF,TGTGCCAGCAGCCAAGAACCTGCTGGGCCAGGGGAGACCCAGTACTTC
many,TRBV7-6,TRBD1,TRBJ2-1,CASTLGTGKGEQFF,TGTGCCAGCACCCTCGGGACAGGGAAAGGTGAGCAGTTCTTC
once,TRBV10-3,-,TRBJ2-7,CAISESEGIASYEQYF,TGTGCCATCAGTGAGTCTGAGGGGATAGCTTCCTACGAGCAGTACTTC
many,TRBV12-3/TRBV12-4,-,TRBJ2-5,CASRRGGLETQYF,TGTGCCAGCAGAAGAGGGGGTCTGGAGACCCAGTACTTC
-,TRBV19,-,TRBJ1-1,CASSIYGGRGNTEAFF,TGTGCCAGTAGTATATATGGGGGGCGCGGGAACACTGAAGCTTTCTTT
-,TRBV20-1,-,TRBJ2-1,CSARDVGGPYNEQFF,TGCAGTGCTAGAGATGTTGGCGGACCCTACAATGAGCAGTTCTTC
many,TRBV7-8,-,TRBJ2-7,CASSLGASPPHEQYF,TGTGCCAGCAGCTTAGGGGCCAGTCCGCCCCACGAGCAGTACTTC
-,TRBV7-9,-,TRBJ2-3,CASSFMDGGGAEDTQYF,TGTGCCAGCAGCTTTATGGATGGGGGGGGGGCGGAAGATACGCAGTATTTT
-,TRBV4-1,TRBD2,TRBJ2-2,CASSLGGFTGELFF,TGCGCCAGCAGCCTCGGGGGGTTCACCGGGGAGCTGTTTTTT
-,TRBV4-1,TRBD2,TRBJ2-1,CASSHRAGGFDEQFF,TGCGCCAGCAGCCACCGCGCCGGGGGGTTCGATGAGCAGTTCTTC